Following are 27 T cell receptor beta chains from one sample sequenced in a study of Graves' ophthalmopathy and Graves' hyperthyroidism (dated by TCRdb to between 2017 and 2018). This sample was sequenced with an Illumina HiSeq 2000. For repertoire sequencing, TCR beta CDR3 regions were amplified from RNA transcripts. HTBI primers and the Qiagen OneStep RT-PCR kit were used in a first-round RT-PCR, which was followed by a second-round multiplex PCR, size selection and purification. The public reads were run again by TCRdb, first through fastp at Q25 and then through MiXCR, and only productive beta chains were kept. Rows with a matching CDR3 protein are joined into one entry that keeps the most common DNA and genes. The sample includes 500,000 to 800,000 distinct CDR3 sequences, with about 38% observed a single time. The top ten hold more than 2.5% of the sample. Sequenced: peripheral blood. The receptors were gathered from an adult man with Graves' ophthalmopathy.

This chain uses TRBV5-1 with TRBJ2-7, with 9 bases aligning to TRBD1. The CDR3 totals 15 residues. Germline values: CDR1 SGHRS, CDR2 YFSETQ. J was trimmed by 5 bases and V by 0 bases; bases with no gene match: 6. The CDR3 reads CASSLDGTGLDEQYF. CDR3 DNA sequence: TGCGCCAGCAGCTTGGACGGGACAGGGCTTGACGAGCAGTACTTC. The full variable domain, rest sourced from reference TRBV5-1 and TRBJ2-7, is KAGVTQTPRYLIKTRGQQVTLSCSPISGHRSVSWYQQTPGQGLQFLFEYFSETQRNKGNFPGRFSGRQFSNSRSEMNVSTLELGDSALYLCASSLDGTGLDEQYFGPGTRLTVT.

As regards this clonotype: This may be a read error, as it is one base from a much larger clone. The chain employs TRBV25-1 and TRBJ1-2; unclear D gene. The CDR3 totals 17 residues. CDR1 is MGHDK and CDR2 is SYGVNS in the germline V gene. In DNA form, the CDR3 reads TGCGCCAGCAGCTACACACCGTTCTTTGACAACGACTATGGCTACACCTTC. Protein: CASSYTPFFDNDYGYTF.

Comments on this clonotype: A much larger clone lies a single base off, so this may be a read error. The chain couples TRBV10-3 to TRBJ1-5, with D possibly matching TRBD1 (6 bases). The CDR3 loop spans 14 amino acids. CDR1 is ENHRY, CDR2 SYGVKD, per germline. V was pared by 4 bases and J by 3 bases, with 10 bases between. The CDR3 DNA reads as TGTGCCATCAGTGTGCAGGGGAACAATCAGCCCCAGCATTTT. The encoded protein is CAISVQGNNQPQHF.

Regarding this clonotype: At one end, the junction sequence differs from germline, possibly due to a read error. The chain recombines TRBV15 with TRBJ1-1, with 8 bases matching TRBD1. This CDR3 has 17 amino acids. The germline CDR1 and CDR2 sequences are LNHNV and YYDKDF (reference sequence). CDR3 loop: CAASRGRTGFRNTEAFF. Written as DNA, the CDR3 is TGTGCCGCCAGCAGAGGGAGGACAGGGTTCCGGAACACTGAAGCTTTCTTT.

This clonotype was seen just once. Relative to the germline gene, one junction end is altered; a read error may explain this. The chain links TRBV7-3 to TRBJ1-6; no clear D. CDR1 and CDR2 (germline): SGHTA, FQGTGA. The CDR3 is 16 residues long. CDR3 in DNA: TGTGCCAGCAGTCTGGTTTACCCTATTTATAATCCACCCCTCCACTTT. It specifies CASSLVYPIYNPPLHF.

This clonotype appeared many times. This chain links TRBV25-1 with TRBJ2-3; D might be TRBD1 (5 bases). CDR3 length: 13 amino acids. Germline CDR1 is MGHDK and CDR2 is SYGVNS. V was cut by 3 bases and J by 8 bases, with 12 bases left in between. CDR3 region: CASSDLQGVTQYF. CDR3 nucleotides: TGTGCCAGCAGTGATCTCCAAGGGGTTACGCAGTATTTT.

The table lists this clonotype with many counts. The J gene is TRBJ2-5, the V gene TRBV7-2; perhaps D is TRBD1 or TRBD2 (6 bases each). Looked up from germline, CDR1 is SGHTA and CDR2 is FQGNSA. The CDR3 covers 15 residues. V lost 3 bases, J lost 5 bases, and 16 bases lay in between. The CDR3 nucleotides are TGTGCCAGCAGCTTCGCGGCGGAAGGGGGGGAGACCCAGTACTTC. This translates into CASSFAAEGGETQYF.

Details on this clonotype: Since a much larger clone is just one base distant, this may be a read error. This chain connects TRBV7-2 to TRBJ2-7; 8 bases match TRBD1. The CDR3 length is 13 residues. Germline V lookup: CDR1 SGHTA, CDR2 FQGNSA. CDR3 residues: CASSSTGGWEQCF. The CDR3 coding sequence is TGTGCCAGCAGCTCAACAGGGGGTTGGGAGCAGTGCTTC.

This clonotype appeared a few times. Sequence at one end of the junction differs from germline and may be a read error. V and J are TRBV10-3 and TRBJ1-6; 9 bases line up with TRBD1. In germline, CDR1 is ENHRY, CDR2 SYGVKD. The CDR3 covers 15 residues. CDR3 sequence (DNA): TGTGCCAGCAGTGAAACAGGGGGCCGGAATTCACCCCTCCACTTT. Amino acid sequence: CASSETGGRNSPLHF.

This clonotype was seen repeatedly, ten times or more. The chain recombines TRBV12-3 or TRBV12-4 with TRBJ1-2; TRBD1 matches 9 bases. CDR3 length: 15 amino acids. With V trimmed by 4 bases and J by 8 bases, 11 bases remained unmatched. The CDR3 bases are TGTGCCAGCAGTTCTTCACTGCGGACAGGGGAAGGCTACACCTTC. Translated, it gives CASSSSLRTGEGYTF.

This clonotype was counted ten times or more. This chain uses TRBV9 with TRBJ2-7, with D possibly TRBD1 on 6 matching bases. The CDR3 is 14 amino acids. Trimming removed 4 bases from V and 2 bases from J, with 13 bases in between. The germline V gene has CDR1 SGDLS and CDR2 YYNGEE. Written as DNA, the CDR3 is TGTGCCAGCAGCCCCACAGGGAGTACCTACGAGCAGTACTTC. This encodes CASSPTGSTYEQYF.

The table lists this clonotype with a few counts. The chain employs TRBV7-8 and TRBJ2-7; 15 bases agree with TRBD2. Per germline, CDR1 SGHVS and CDR2 FQNEAQ. The ends lost 3 bases at V and 2 bases at J; junction bases unmatched: 8. CDR3 length: 18 amino acids. Here the CDR3 reads CASSFGLAGGRRTYEQYF. The CDR3 DNA sequence: TGTGCCAGCAGCTTCGGACTAGCGGGAGGGCGGCGGACCTACGAGCAGTACTTC.

The V and J genes are TRBV7-3 and TRBJ1-5, with D maybe TRBD1 (5 bases). The CDR3 runs to 17 residues. Germline CDR1 reads SGHTA; CDR2 reads FQGTGA. V was cut by 2 bases and J by 9 bases, with 23 bases left in between. The CDR3 sequence: CASSLAGGETTPRPQHF. The DNA for the CDR3 is TGTGCCAGCAGCTTAGCGGGGGGGGAAACAACCCCCCGGCCCCAGCATTTT.

The chain carries TRBV7-9 and TRBJ1-1; D not certain. Germline V gene sequence: CDR1 SEHNR, CDR2 FQNEAQ (reference sequence). V was trimmed by 2 bases and J by 1 base, leaving 8 bases between them. The CDR3 length is 14 residues. CDR3 bases: TGTGCCAGCAGCTTAAACAGATCGAACACTGAAGCTTTCTTT. This sequence encodes CASSLNRSNTEAFF.

This clonotype was recorded a few times. The V call is TRBV4-2, the J call TRBJ1-2; no definite D call. The V end was cut by 2 bases, the J end by 5 bases, with 12 bases between. The CDR3 has 14 residues. The V gene's germline CDR1 is LGHNA and CDR2 YNFKEQ. Here the CDR3 reads CASSQREEVYGYTF. In DNA, the CDR3 is TGTGCCAGCAGCCAACGTGAGGAGGTATATGGCTACACCTTC.

This clonotype was recorded a few times. The J gene is TRBJ2-5, the V gene TRBV7-9; tentatively, D is TRBD2 (6 bases). CDR3 length: 14 residues. Germline CDR1 SEHNR, CDR2 FQNEAQ (reference sequence). The V and J ends lost 4 bases and 5 bases respectively, with 14 bases between them. The CDR3 here is CASSSGGAGETQYF. CDR3 DNA sequence: TGTGCCAGCAGCTCCGGGGGAGCGGGCGAGACCCAGTACTTC. Complete variable domain (other parts from reference TRBV7-9 and TRBJ2-5): DTGVSQNPRHKITKRGQNVTFRCDPISEHNRLYWYRQTLGQGPEFLTYFQNEAQLEKSRLLSDRFSAERPKGSFSTLEIQRTEQGDSAMYLCASSSGGAGETQYFGPGTRLLVL.

This clonotype was picked up a small number of times. The chain joins TRBV12-3 or TRBV12-4 to TRBJ2-2, with 7 bases aligning to TRBD1. The CDR3 loop spans 15 amino acids. V shed 5 bases, J shed 1 base, and the junction held 4 bases outside the gene matches. The CDR3 loop is CASSPGQKNTGELFF. CDR3 DNA sequence: TGTGCCAGCAGTCCGGGACAGAAGAACACCGGGGAGCTGTTTTTT.

A remark on this clonotype: The germline gene is not matched at one end of the junction; a read error may be the cause. The V and J genes are TRBV7-3 and TRBJ1-2; 8 bases align to TRBD1. The CDR3 spans 17 residues. Per the germline V gene, CDR1 is SGHTA and CDR2 is FQGTGA. CDR3 residues: CASSLTGGYTGVNGYTF. Written as DNA, the CDR3 is TGTGCCAGCAGCCTAACAGGGGGTTACACCGGGGTTAATGGCTACACCTTC.

In this sample, this clonotype turned up once. Possible read error: a much larger clone is one base away. The chain uses TRBV6-1 and TRBJ1-1, with D uncertain. This CDR3 spans 12 amino acids. Germline V gene data show CDR1 as MNHNS and CDR2 as SASEGT. CDR3 DNA: TGTGCCGGCAGTCCCCGGGAAACTGAAGCTTTCTTT. Amino acids: CAGSPRETEAFF.

This clonotype showed up many times. The genes are TRBV2 and TRBJ1-2; D is undetermined. V was trimmed by 2 bases and J by 3 bases, leaving 7 bases between them. The CDR3 totals 13 residues. Germline CDR1 is SNHLY and CDR2 is FYNNEI. The CDR3 region has the DNA TGTGCCAGCAGTGAAATTCCCGACTATGGCTACACCTTC. It translates to CASSEIPDYGYTF. The complete variable domain, with remaining parts taken from reference TRBV2 and TRBJ1-2, reads EPEVTQTPSHQVTQMGQEVILRCVPISNHLYFYWYRQILGQKVEFLVSFYNNEISEKSEIFDDQFSVERPDGSNFTLKIRSTKLEDSAMYFCASSEIPDYGYTFGSGTRLTVV.

This clonotype was counted at least ten times. The chain combines TRBV9 with TRBJ2-7; D is unclear. Germline assignment: CDR1 SGDLS and CDR2 YYNGEE. The CDR3 runs to 14 residues. The V end lost 4 bases, the J end lost 2 bases, and 13 bases lay between the germline ends. CDR3 sequence reads: CASSPYGRTYEQYF. The DNA of the CDR3 is TGTGCCAGCAGCCCATATGGCCGGACCTACGAGCAGTACTTC.

The chain employs TRBV10-3 and TRBJ2-7; D ambiguous. V was clipped by 5 bases and J by 5 bases, with 7 bases between them. The CDR3 loop spans 11 amino acids. Germline V gene lookup returns CDR1 ENHRY and CDR2 SYGVKD. CDR3 coding DNA: TGTGCCATCAGTTGGGGTGACGAGCAGTACTTC. Amino acid sequence: CAISWGDEQYF.

This clonotype was seen only a few times. The chain is built from TRBV14 and TRBJ2-7; possible D gene TRBD2, 5 bases. The CDR3 is 14 amino acids. CDR1 and CDR2 (germline): SGHDN, FVKESK. The V gene lost 0 bases and the J gene lost 3 bases, with 9 bases spanning the gap. The chain's CDR3 is CASSQEGSLYEQYF. DNA for the CDR3: TGTGCCAGCAGCCAAGAAGGGAGCCTCTACGAGCAGTACTTC.

In its sample, this clonotype was seen many times. The rearrangement uses TRBV7-9 and TRBJ2-7, with 8 nucleotides matching TRBD1. The CDR3 spans 14 residues. Germline trimming cut 4 bases from V and 6 bases from J; bases unmatched to any gene: 8. CDR1 SEHNR and CDR2 FQNEAQ come from the germline V gene (reference sequence). In DNA form, the CDR3 reads TGTGCCAGCAGCTCCAGATCAGGGGGCGGCGAGCAGTACTTC. It encodes CASSSRSGGGEQYF.

This clonotype was observed many times. The chain employs TRBV15 and TRBJ2-7; 8 positions match TRBD1. Trimming cost V 5 bases and J 4 bases; bases outside gene matches: 4. The CDR3 spans 13 residues. Germline assignment: CDR1 LNHNV and CDR2 YYDKDF (reference sequence). The DNA of the CDR3 is TGTGCCACCAGCGTTAGACAGGGGTACGAGCAGTACTTC. Its protein is CATSVRQGYEQYF. The full variable domain, rest sourced from reference TRBV15 and TRBJ2-7, is DAMVIQNPRYQVTQFGKPVTLSCSQTLNHNVMYWYQQKSSQAPKLLFHYYDKDFNNEADTPDNFQSRRPNTSFCFLDIRSPGLGDTAMYLCATSVRQGYEQYFGPGTRLTVT.

In regard to this clonotype: A much larger clone differs from this one at a single base, so this may be a read error. No conserved phenylalanine or tryptophan is present at the end of the CDR3, so a read error is the likely explanation. The CDR3 DNA follows: TGTGCCAGCAGCTTAGGGCGCAGGGGGGGGAGGGGCACCATATATTCT. This translates into CASSLGRRGGRGTIYS. The chain links TRBV7-8 to TRBJ1-3; 7 bases are a match to TRBD1. This CDR3 comprises 16 residues. V shed 1 base and J 9 bases; nucleotides not matched to a gene: 12. Per the germline V gene, CDR1 is SGHVS and CDR2 is FQNEAQ.

This rearrangement joins TRBV11-1 to TRBJ1-1; TRBD1 is a possible D gene (5 bases). The CDR3 totals 16 residues. Germline V lookup: CDR1 SGHAT, CDR2 FQDESV (reference sequence). The V end lost 8 bases, the J end lost 3 bases, and 22 bases lay between the germline ends. The CDR3 bases are TGTGCCAGCTTGGCCGGGACCATGATCCGGGACACTGAAGCTTTCTTT. Its translation: CASLAGTMIRDTEAFF.